These 20 T cell receptor beta chains were all obtained from the same sample, sequenced in a study of identical twins. TCRdb re-called the 5' RACE reads with MiXCR, one entry per CDR3 protein. Of 350,000 to 500,000 distinct CDR3 sequences detected, less than 20% appear once; the ten largest clones hold 9.5% to 15%. Sequencing input: naive T cells sorted from blood. The receptors here all came from a man aged 50-59 years in good health.

This clonotype was seen a few times. The chain employs TRBV6-5 and TRBJ2-5; TRBD1 is a possible D gene (6 bases). There are 13 residues in the CDR3. Germline lookup yields CDR1 MNHEY and CDR2 SVGAGI. V lost 2 bases to trimming and J lost 9 bases, with 13 bases between them. The DNA of the CDR3 is TGTGCCAGCAGTTACCCGGGACACGCAGCCCAGTACTTC. It is translated as CASSYPGHAAQYF.

This clonotype was observed a handful of times. The rearrangement links TRBV7-8 to TRBJ2-5; TRBD2 is a possible D gene (6 bases). V lost 5 bases and J lost 5, with 12 bases in between. This CDR3 comprises 13 residues. CDR1 is SGHVS, CDR2 FQNEAQ, per germline. CDR3 bases: TGTGCCAGCAGCCCCCCTAGCGAGGAGACCCAGTACTTC. Amino acids: CASSPPSEETQYF.

This clonotype was counted ten times or more. The rearrangement joins TRBV12-3 or TRBV12-4 to TRBJ1-5; a possible D gene is TRBD1 (6 bases). V shed 3 bases and J shed 7 bases, with 13 bases lying between them. The CDR3 is 14 residues long. The CDR3 loop reads CASSFGQGTQPQHF. The CDR3 DNA is TGTGCCAGCAGTTTTGGTCAGGGGACCCAGCCCCAGCATTTT.

This clonotype was counted ten times or more. This sequence joins TRBV5-5 and TRBJ2-4, with a tentative D call TRBD2 (5 bases). Germline V gene data show CDR1 as SGHKS and CDR2 as YYEKEE (reference sequence). The CDR3 loop spans 14 amino acids. V was trimmed by 1 base and J by 7 bases, leaving 12 bases between them. The CDR3 nucleotides read TGTGCCAGCAGCTTGAGAGGGCCTGTGAACATTCAGTACTTC. This codes for CASSLRGPVNIQYF. Based on the CDR3 plus reference TRBV5-5 and TRBJ2-4, the full variable domain is DAGVTQSPTHLIKTRGQQVTLRCSPISGHKSVSWYQQVLGQGPQFIFQYYEKEERGRGNFPDRFSARQFPNYSSELNVNALLLGDSALYLCASSLRGPVNIQYFGAGTRLSVL.

V and J are TRBV5-1 and TRBJ2-1; 8 bases map to TRBD2. The V segment lost 5 bases and the J segment 2 bases; nucleotides outside the gene matches: 9. Per the germline V gene, CDR1 is SGHRS and CDR2 is YFSETQ. The CDR3 is 16 residues long. The DNA for the CDR3 is TGCGCCAGCAGAAACGGGCGTAGCGGGACCTACAATGAGCAGTTCTTC. Its translation is CASRNGRSGTYNEQFF.

The chain recombines TRBV20-1 with TRBJ1-3, with D perhaps matching TRBD1 (6 bases). This CDR3 is 16 amino acids long. V lost 1 base, J lost 2 bases, and 15 bases lay in between. The germline CDR1 and CDR2 sequences are DFQATT and SNEGSKA (reference sequence). The CDR3, as DNA: TGCAGTGCTAGAGCGGGACACCTACCCCCTGGAAACACCATATATTTT. This translates into CSARAGHLPPGNTIYF.

Worth noting for this clonotype: One end of the junction is discordant with germline, which a read error may explain. The chain carries TRBV5-1 and TRBJ2-5, with 15 bases fitting TRBD2. This CDR3 contains 15 residues. CDR1 is SGHRS and CDR2 is YFSETQ in the germline V gene. For the CDR3, the DNA is TGCGCCAGCAGCTTGGCCGGGACTAGCGGGAGGACGGTATCTTTC. This codes for CASSLAGTSGRTVSF.

This clonotype was seen only a few times. This sequence joins TRBV5-6 and TRBJ2-5; D is ambiguous. Germline CDR1 reads SGHDT; CDR2 reads YYEEEE. This CDR3 region has 15 residues. V lost 2 bases and J lost 5, with 16 bases in between. The CDR3 region has the DNA TGTGCCAGCAGCTTCGCTTCAGGACCGAGGGAGACCCAGTACTTC. The encoded protein is CASSFASGPRETQYF.

The CDR3 nucleotides are TGCGCCAGCAGCCAAGATTCCGCCGGGAGTCTCGACGAGCAGTACTTC. As protein: CASSQDSAGSLDEQYF. The chain employs TRBV4-3 and TRBJ2-7, with D possibly being TRBD2 (6 bases). V lost 0 bases to trimming and J lost 5 bases, with 17 bases between them. Looked up from germline, CDR1 is LGHNA and CDR2 is YSLEER. The CDR3 is 16 residues long.

CDR3 loop: CASSLLAGVLDTQYF. The CDR3 DNA sequence: TGTGCCAGCAGTTTACTAGCGGGAGTTCTAGATACGCAGTATTTT. The chain combines TRBV27 with TRBJ2-3; 10 positions agree with TRBD2. The CDR3 totals 15 residues. Trimming cost V 2 bases and J 5 bases; bases outside gene matches: 4. The germline V gene has CDR1 MNHEY and CDR2 SMNVEV (reference sequence).

This clonotype has at least ten counts. V and J are TRBV5-1 and TRBJ2-5; perhaps TRBD1 as D (6 bases). The CDR3 totals 17 residues. Trimming took off 0 bases at V and 5 bases at J, with 20 bases between the two ends. The germline V gene has CDR1 SGHRS and CDR2 YFSETQ. CDR3 protein: CASSLGDMVNLGETQYF. The CDR3 DNA follows: TGCGCCAGCAGCTTGGGGGACATGGTTAACCTGGGGGAGACCCAGTACTTC.

The chain has TRBV7-3 and TRBJ2-2, with TRBD1 identical over 9 bases. Looked up from germline, CDR1 is SGHTA and CDR2 is FQGTGA. The CDR3 contains 17 residues. V shed 5 bases and J 1 base; nucleotides not matched to a gene: 8. The CDR3 bases are TGTGCCAGCAGCGGACAACAGGGGGCGCGGAACACCGGGGAGCTGTTTTTT. This translates into CASSGQQGARNTGELFF.

This clonotype came up a few times. CDR3 in DNA: TGCAGTGCTAGAGATCGACTAGCGGATTATGAGCAGTTCTTC. This gives the protein CSARDRLADYEQFF. The chain couples TRBV20-1 to TRBJ2-1; 9 nucleotides align to TRBD2. The CDR3 has 14 amino acids. The germline V gene encodes CDR1 DFQATT and CDR2 SNEGSKA (reference sequence). With 0 bases clipped from V and 8 bases from J, the junction kept 5 bases outside the gene matches.

This clonotype showed up many times. The V gene is TRBV6-5, the J gene TRBJ2-3; no definite D call. Germline CDR1 MNHEY, CDR2 SVGAGI. This CDR3 has 14 residues. Trimming removed 5 bases from V and 3 bases from J, with 12 bases in between. The DNA of the CDR3 is TGTGCCAGCAGTGACGCGAGTTATACAGATACGCAGTATTTT. This gives the protein CASSDASYTDTQYF.

In nucleotides, the CDR3 is TGTGCCAGCAGCTTTTCGGGCGGTGTCTCCTACGAGCAGTACTTC. Amino acids: CASSFSGGVSYEQYF. The rearrangement uses TRBV11-2 and TRBJ2-7; no reliable D call. Trimming removed 3 bases from V and 0 bases from J, with 12 bases in between. Germline CDR1 is SGHAT and CDR2 is FQNNGV. CDR3 size: 15 residues.

The table lists this clonotype with many counts. This sequence joins TRBV10-2 and TRBJ2-1; TRBD2 matches at 8 bases. There are 13 residues in the CDR3. Germline V gene lookup returns CDR1 WSHSY and CDR2 SAAADI. J gave up 2 bases and V 8 bases, and 2 bases lay outside the gene matches. The CDR3 coding sequence is TGCGCCAGCGCGGGGGGCCCCTACAATGAGCAGTTCTTC. This codes for CASAGGPYNEQFF.

This clonotype has at least ten counts. This chain uses TRBV9 with TRBJ2-1; 11 positions agree with TRBD2. V shed 0 bases and J 12 bases; nucleotides not matched to a gene: 8. This CDR3 is 15 amino acids long. Germline V gives CDR1 SGDLS, CDR2 YYNGEE. CDR3 nucleotide sequence: TGTGCCAGCAGCGTAGGGTCTAGCGGGAGGTCGCCGCAGTTCTTC. Protein product: CASSVGSSGRSPQFF.

This clonotype was counted only a few times. The chain employs TRBV20-1 and TRBJ2-3; 9 bases map to TRBD2. Trimming removed 3 bases from V and 2 bases from J; junction bases left unmatched: 9. This CDR3 spans 16 amino acids. Germline assignment: CDR1 DFQATT and CDR2 SNEGSKA (reference sequence). The CDR3 coding sequence is TGCAGTGCTAGGCTCTTTAGCGGGGGAGTCACAGATACGCAGTATTTT. Translated: CSARLFSGGVTDTQYF.

This clonotype showed up just a few times. The chain uses TRBV20-1 and TRBJ2-7; TRBD2 agrees at 10 bases. Germline CDR1 DFQATT, CDR2 SNEGSKA (reference sequence). The CDR3 has 14 residues. V lost 5 bases, J lost 0 bases, and 4 bases stayed unmatched. As DNA, the CDR3 is TGCAGTGCTGCTCTAGCGGGGGACTCCTACGAGCAGTACTTC. Its translation: CSAALAGDSYEQYF.

The J gene is TRBJ2-1, the V gene TRBV4-1; no definite D call. Germline V gene data show CDR1 as MGHRA and CDR2 as YSYEKL. This CDR3 is built from 13 residues. Trimming pared 3 bases from V and 9 bases from J, leaving 12 bases between. The CDR3 reads CASSQDDLSEQFF. The CDR3 DNA follows: TGCGCCAGCAGCCAGGACGACCTCAGTGAGCAGTTCTTC.